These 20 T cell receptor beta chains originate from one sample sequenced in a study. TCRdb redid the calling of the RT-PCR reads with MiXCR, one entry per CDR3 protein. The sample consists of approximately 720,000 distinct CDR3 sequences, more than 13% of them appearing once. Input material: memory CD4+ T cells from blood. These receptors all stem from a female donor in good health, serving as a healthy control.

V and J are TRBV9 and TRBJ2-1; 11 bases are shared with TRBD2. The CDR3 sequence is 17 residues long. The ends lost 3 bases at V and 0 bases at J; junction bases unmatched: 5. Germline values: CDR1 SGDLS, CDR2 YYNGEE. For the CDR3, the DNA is TGTGCCAGCAGCGCCCCGGGACTAGCGGACTCCTACAATGAGCAGTTCTTC. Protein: CASSAPGLADSYNEQFF.

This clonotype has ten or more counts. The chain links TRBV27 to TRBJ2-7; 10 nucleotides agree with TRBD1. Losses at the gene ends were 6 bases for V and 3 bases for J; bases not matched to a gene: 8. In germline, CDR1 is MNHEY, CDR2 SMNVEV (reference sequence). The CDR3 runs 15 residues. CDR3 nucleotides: TGTGCCAGCAGAATAGGACAGGGGGATAACTACGAGCAGTACTTC. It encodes CASRIGQGDNYEQYF.

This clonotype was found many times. Here the CDR3 reads CASRSQRYEQYF. As DNA, the CDR3 is TGTGCCAGCAGAAGCCAACGCTACGAGCAGTACTTC. The chain links TRBV6-5 to TRBJ2-7; D is uncertain. The CDR3 totals 12 residues. The V and J ends lost 6 bases and 3 bases respectively, with 9 bases between them. Germline V lookup: CDR1 MNHEY, CDR2 SVGAGI.

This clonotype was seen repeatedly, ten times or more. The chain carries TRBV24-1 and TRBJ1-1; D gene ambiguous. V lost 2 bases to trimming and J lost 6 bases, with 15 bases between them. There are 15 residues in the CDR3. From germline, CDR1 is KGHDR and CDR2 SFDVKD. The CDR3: CATSDSYDRHAEAFF. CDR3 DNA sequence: TGTGCCACCAGTGATTCCTATGATCGACACGCTGAAGCTTTCTTT.

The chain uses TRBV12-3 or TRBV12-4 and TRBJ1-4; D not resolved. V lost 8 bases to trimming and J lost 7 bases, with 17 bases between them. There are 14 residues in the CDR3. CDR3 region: CASRRKWNSEKLFF. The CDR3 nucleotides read TGTGCCAGCCGCAGAAAGTGGAATAGTGAAAAACTGTTTTTT.

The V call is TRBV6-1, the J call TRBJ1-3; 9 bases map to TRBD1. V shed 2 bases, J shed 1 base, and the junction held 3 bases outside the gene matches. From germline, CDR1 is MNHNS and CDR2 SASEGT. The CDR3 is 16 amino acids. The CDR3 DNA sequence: TGTGCCAGCAGTGAATTTGGACAGGGGTCTGGAAACACCATATATTTT. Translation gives CASSEFGQGSGNTIYF.

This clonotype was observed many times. The CDR3 loop is CASSLTYQETQYF. CDR3 in DNA: TGTGCCAGCAGTCTTACGTACCAAGAGACCCAGTACTTC. V usage is TRBV7-3 and J usage is TRBJ2-5; D ambiguous. The CDR3 extends over 13 amino acids. Trimming pared 6 bases from V and 0 bases from J, leaving 8 bases between. Germline V gene lookup returns CDR1 SGHTA and CDR2 FQGTGA.

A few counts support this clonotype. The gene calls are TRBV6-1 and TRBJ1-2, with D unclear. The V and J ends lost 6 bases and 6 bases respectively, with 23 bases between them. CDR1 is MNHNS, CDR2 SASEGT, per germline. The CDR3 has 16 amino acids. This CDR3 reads CASRVTTTAVGDGYTF. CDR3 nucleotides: TGTGCCAGCAGGGTTACTACGACGGCTGTGGGCGATGGCTACACCTTC.

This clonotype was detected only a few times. CDR3 nucleotide sequence: TGTGCCAGCAGTTCCCTAAGCGGGTTAACCGGGGAGCTGTTTTTT. Amino acids: CASSSLSGLTGELFF. V gene TRBV27 combines with J gene TRBJ2-2; weak D call: TRBD2 (6 bases). Germline CDR1 is MNHEY and CDR2 is SMNVEV (reference sequence). This CDR3 is built from 15 residues. V was trimmed by 4 bases and J by 5 bases, leaving 14 bases between them.

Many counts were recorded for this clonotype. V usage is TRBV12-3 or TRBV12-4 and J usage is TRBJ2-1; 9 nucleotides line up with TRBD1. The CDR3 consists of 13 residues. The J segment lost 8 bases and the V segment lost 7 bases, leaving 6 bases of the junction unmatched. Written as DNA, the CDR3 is TGTGCCAGCATGACTGACAGGGGGTATGAGCAGTTCTTC. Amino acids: CASMTDRGYEQFF.

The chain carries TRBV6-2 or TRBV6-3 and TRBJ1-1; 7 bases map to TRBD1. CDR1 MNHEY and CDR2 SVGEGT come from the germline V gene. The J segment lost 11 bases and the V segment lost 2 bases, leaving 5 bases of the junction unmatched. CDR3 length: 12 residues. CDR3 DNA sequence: TGTGCCAGCAGTTACGAGGGGGCAGGGGCTTTCTTT. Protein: CASSYEGAGAFF.

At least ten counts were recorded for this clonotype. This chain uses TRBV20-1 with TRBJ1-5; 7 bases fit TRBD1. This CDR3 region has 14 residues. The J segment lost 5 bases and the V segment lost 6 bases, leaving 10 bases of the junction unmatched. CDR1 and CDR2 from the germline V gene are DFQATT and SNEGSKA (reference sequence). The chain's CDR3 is CSARGVRGDQPQHF. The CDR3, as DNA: TGCAGTGCCCGTGGGGTCAGGGGGGATCAGCCCCAGCATTTT.

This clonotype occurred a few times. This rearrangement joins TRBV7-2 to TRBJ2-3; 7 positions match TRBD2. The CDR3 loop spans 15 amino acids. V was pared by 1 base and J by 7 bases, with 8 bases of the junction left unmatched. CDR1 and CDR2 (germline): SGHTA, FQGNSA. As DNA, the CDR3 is TGTGCCAGCAGCTTAGGACTAGCCAAAGGAAATACGCAGTATTTT. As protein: CASSLGLAKGNTQYF. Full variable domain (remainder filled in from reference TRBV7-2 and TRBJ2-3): GAGVSQSPSNKVTEKGKDVELRCDPISGHTALYWYRQSLGQGLEFLIYFQGNSAPDKSGLPSDRFSAERTGGSVSTLTIQRTQQEDSAVYLCASSLGLAKGNTQYFGPGTRLTVL.

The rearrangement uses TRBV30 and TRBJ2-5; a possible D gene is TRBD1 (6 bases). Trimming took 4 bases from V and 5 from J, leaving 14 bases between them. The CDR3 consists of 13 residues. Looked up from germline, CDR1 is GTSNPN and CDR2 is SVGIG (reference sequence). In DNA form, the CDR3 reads TGTGCCTGGAATGTAGGACAGCACGAGACCCAGTACTTC. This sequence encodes CAWNVGQHETQYF. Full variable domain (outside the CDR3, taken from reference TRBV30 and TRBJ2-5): SQTIHQWPATLVQPVGSPLSLECTVEGTSNPNLYWYRQAAGRGLQLLFYSVGIGQISSEVPQNLSASRPQDRQFILSSKKLLLSDSGFYLCAWNVGQHETQYFGPGTRLLVL.

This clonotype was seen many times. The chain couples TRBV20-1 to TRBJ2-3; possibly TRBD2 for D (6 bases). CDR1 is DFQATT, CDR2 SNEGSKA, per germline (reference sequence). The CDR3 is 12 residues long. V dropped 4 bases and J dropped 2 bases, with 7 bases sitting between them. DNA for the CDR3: TGCAGTGCTATAGCGGCCACAGATACGCAGTATTTT. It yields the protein CSAIAATDTQYF.

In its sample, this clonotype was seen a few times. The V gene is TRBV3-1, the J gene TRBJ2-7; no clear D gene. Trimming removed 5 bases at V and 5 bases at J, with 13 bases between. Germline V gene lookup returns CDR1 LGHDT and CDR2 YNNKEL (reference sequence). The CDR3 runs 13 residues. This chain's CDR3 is CASSSRVGNEQYF. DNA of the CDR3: TGTGCCAGCAGCTCCAGAGTTGGAAACGAGCAGTACTTC.

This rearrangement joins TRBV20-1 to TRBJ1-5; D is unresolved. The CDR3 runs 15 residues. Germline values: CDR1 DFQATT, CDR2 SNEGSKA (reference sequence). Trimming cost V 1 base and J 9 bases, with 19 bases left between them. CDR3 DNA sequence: TGCAGTGCTAGAGTGGGTATCGCCGCCGGACGGCCCCAGCATTTT. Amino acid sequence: CSARVGIAAGRPQHF.

The CDR3 sequence is CASSLSYRAYNEQFF. Written as DNA, the CDR3 is TGTGCCAGCAGCTTATCATACCGAGCCTACAATGAGCAGTTCTTC. This chain links TRBV7-2 with TRBJ2-1; D not resolved. CDR1 SGHTA and CDR2 FQGNSA come from the germline V gene. The CDR3 totals 15 residues. V was trimmed by 2 bases and J by 2 bases, leaving 10 bases between them.

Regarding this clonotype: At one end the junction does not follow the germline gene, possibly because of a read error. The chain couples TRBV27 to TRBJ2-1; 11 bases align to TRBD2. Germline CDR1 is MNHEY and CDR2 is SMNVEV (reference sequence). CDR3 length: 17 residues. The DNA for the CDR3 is TGTGCCAGCAGTTTATCGGCTAGCGGGAGGCCCTACGATGAGCAGTTCTTC. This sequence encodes CASSLSASGRPYDEQFF.

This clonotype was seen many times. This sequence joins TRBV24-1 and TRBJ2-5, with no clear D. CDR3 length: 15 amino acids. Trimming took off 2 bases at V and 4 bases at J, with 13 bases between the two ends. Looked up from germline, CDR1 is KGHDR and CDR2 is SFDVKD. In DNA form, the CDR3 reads TGTGCCACCAGTGATTCCGTTGGATATGGAGAGACCCAGTACTTC. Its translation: CATSDSVGYGETQYF.